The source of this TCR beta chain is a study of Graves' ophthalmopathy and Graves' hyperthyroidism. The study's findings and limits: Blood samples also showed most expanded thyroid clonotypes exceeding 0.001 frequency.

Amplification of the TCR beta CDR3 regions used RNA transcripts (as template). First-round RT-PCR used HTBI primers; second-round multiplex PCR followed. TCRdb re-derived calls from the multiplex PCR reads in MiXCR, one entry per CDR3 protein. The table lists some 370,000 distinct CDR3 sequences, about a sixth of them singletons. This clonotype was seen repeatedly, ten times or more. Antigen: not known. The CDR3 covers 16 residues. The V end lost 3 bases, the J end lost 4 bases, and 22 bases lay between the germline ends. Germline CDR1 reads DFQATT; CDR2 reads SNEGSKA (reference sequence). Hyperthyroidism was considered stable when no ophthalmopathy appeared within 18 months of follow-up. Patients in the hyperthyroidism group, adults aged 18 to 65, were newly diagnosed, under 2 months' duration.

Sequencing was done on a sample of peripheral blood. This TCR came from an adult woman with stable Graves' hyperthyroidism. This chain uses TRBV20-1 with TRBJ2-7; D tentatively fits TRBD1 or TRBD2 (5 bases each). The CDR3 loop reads CSARHGQTKGGYEQYF. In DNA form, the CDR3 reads TGCAGTGCTAGGCACGGACAAACGAAGGGCGGGTACGAGCAGTACTTC.